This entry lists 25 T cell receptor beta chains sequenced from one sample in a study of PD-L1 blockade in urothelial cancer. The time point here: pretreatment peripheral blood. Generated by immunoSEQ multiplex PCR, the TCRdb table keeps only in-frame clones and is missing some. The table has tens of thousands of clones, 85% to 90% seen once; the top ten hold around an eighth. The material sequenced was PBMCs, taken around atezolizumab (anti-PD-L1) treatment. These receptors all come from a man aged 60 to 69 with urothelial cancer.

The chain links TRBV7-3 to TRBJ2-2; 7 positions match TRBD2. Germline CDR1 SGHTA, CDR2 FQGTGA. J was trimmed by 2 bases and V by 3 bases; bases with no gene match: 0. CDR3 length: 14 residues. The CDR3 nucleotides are TGTGCCAGCAGCTTGGGACTAAACACCGGGGAGCTGTTTTTT. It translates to CASSLGLNTGELFF.

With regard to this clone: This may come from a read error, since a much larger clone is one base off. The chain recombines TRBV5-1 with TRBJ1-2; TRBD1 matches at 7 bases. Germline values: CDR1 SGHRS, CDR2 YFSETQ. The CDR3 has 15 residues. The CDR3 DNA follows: TGCGTCAGCAGCTTGGCCGTCGACAGGGAGAATGGCTACACCTTC. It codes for CVSSLAVDRENGYTF.

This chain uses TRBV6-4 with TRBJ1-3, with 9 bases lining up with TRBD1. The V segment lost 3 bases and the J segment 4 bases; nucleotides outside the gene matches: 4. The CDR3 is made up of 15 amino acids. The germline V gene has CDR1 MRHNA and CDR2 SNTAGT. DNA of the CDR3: TGTGCCAGCAGTGAGACAGGGGGATTAGGAAACACCATATATTTT. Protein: CASSETGGLGNTIYF.

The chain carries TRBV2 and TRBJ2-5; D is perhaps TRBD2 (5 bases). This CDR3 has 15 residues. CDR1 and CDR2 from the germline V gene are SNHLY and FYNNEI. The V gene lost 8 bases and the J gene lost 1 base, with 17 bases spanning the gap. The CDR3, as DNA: TGTGCCAGCTTGTCGGAGCGGAGCGGCCAAGAGACCCAGTACTTC. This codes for CASLSERSGQETQYF.

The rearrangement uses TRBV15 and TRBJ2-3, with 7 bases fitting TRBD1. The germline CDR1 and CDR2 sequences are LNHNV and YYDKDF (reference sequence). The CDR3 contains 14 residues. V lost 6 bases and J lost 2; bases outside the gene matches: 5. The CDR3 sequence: CATRWTGHTDTQYF. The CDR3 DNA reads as TGTGCCACCAGATGGACAGGTCACACAGATACGCAGTATTTT.

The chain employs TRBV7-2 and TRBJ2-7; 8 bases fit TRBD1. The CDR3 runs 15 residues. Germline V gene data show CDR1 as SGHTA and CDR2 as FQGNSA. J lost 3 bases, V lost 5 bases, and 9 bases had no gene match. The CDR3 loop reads CASSPTAGQGYEQYF. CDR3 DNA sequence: TGTGCCAGCAGCCCAACTGCTGGACAGGGCTACGAGCAGTACTTC.

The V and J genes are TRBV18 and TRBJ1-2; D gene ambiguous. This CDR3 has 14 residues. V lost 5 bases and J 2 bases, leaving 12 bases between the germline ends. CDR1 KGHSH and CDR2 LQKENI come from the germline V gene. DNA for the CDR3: TGTGCCAGCTCATCCAACCTATTAAACTATGGCTACACCTTC. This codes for CASSSNLLNYGYTF.

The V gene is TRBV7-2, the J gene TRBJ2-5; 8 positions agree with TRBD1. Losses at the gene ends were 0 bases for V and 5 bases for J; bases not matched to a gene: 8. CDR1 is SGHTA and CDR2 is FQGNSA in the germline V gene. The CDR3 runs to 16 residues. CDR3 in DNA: TGTGCCAGCAGCTTAGCAGCCCAGGGGGCGTGGGAGACCCAGTACTTC. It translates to CASSLAAQGAWETQYF.

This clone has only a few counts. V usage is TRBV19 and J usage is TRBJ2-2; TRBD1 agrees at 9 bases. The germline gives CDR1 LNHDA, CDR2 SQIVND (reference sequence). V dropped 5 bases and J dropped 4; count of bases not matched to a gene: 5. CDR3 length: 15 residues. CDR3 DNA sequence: TGTGCCAGTAGTTTTACAGGGGGCACCACCGGGGAGCTGTTTTTT. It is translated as CASSFTGGTTGELFF.

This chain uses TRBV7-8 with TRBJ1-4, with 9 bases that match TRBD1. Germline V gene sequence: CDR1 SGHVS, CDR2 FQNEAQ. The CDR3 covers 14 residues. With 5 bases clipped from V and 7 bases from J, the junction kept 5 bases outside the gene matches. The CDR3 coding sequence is TGTGCCAGCAGCCAACAGGGGGCAGGTGAAAAACTGTTTTTT. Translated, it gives CASSQQGAGEKLFF. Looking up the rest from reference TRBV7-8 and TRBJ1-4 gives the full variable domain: GAGVSQSPRYKVAKRGQDVALRCDPISGHVSLFWYQQALGQGPEFLTYFQNEAQLDKSGLPSDRFFAERPEGSVSTLKIQRTQQEDSAVYLCASSQQGAGEKLFFGSGTQLSVL.

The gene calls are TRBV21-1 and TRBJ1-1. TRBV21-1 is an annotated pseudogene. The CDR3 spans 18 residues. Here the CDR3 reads CASSKGFTLRVLNTEAFF. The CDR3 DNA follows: TGTGCCAGCAGCAAAGGGTTTACCCTGAGAGTCCTAAACACTGAAGCTTTCTTT.

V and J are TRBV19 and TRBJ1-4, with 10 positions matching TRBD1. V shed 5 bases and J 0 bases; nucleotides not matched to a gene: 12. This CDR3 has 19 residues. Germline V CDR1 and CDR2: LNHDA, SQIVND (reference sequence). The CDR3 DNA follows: TGTGCCAGTAGTTTAATGACAGGGGGCTATTCGGCAACTAATGAAAAACTGTTTTTT. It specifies CASSLMTGGYSATNEKLFF.

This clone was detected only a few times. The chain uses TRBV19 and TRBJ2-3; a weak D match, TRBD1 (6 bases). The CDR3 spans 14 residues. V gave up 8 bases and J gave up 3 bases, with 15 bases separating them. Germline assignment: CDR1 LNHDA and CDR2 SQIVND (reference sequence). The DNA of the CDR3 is TGTGCCAGTTGGTCAGGGGTCAGGACAGATACGCAGTATTTT. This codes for CASWSGVRTDTQYF.

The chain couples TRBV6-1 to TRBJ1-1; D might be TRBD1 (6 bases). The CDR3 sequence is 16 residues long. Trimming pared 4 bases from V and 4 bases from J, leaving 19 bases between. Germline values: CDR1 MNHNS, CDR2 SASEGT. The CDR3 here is CASSVAGSLGGTEAFF. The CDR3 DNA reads TGTGCCAGCAGTGTGGCAGGAAGCTTAGGGGGCACTGAAGCTTTCTTT.

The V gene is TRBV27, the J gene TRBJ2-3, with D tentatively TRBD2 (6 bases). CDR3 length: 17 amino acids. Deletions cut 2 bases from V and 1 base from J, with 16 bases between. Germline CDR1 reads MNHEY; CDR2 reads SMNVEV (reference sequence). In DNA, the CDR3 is TGTGCCAGCAGTTTAGCGGGAAGGAAGGAAGGCACAGATACGCAGTATTTT. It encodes CASSLAGRKEGTDTQYF.

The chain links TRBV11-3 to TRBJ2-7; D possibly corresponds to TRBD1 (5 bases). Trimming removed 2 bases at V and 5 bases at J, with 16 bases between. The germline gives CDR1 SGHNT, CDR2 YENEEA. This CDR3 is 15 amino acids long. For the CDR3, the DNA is TGTGCCAGCAGCTTAAGTTCCCAGGGTTACCACGAGCAGTACTTC. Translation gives CASSLSSQGYHEQYF.

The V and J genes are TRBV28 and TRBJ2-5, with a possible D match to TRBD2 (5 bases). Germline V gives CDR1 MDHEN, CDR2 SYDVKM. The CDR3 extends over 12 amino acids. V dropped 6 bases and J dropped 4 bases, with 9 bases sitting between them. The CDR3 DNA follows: TGTGCCAGCAGCCCGGAGGTAGAGACCCAGTACTTC. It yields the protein CASSPEVETQYF. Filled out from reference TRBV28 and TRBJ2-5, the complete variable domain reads DVKVTQSSRYLVKRTGEKVFLECVQDMDHENMFWYRQDPGLGLRLIYFSYDVKMKEKGDIPEGYSVSREKKERFSLILESASTNQTSMYLCASSPEVETQYFGPGTRLLVL.

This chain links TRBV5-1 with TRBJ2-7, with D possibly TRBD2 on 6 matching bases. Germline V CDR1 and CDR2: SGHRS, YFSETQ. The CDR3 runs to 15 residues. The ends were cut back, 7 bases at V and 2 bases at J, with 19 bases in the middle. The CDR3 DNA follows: TGCGCCAGCTGGGGTGGGGACTCGGGGGCCTACGAGCAGTACTTC. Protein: CASWGGDSGAYEQYF.

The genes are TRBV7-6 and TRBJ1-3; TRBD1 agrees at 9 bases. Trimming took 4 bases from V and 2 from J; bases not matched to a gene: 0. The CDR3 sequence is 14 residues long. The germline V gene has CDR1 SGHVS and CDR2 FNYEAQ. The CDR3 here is CASSWTGAGNTIYF. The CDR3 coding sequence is TGTGCCAGCAGCTGGACAGGGGCTGGAAACACCATATATTTT.

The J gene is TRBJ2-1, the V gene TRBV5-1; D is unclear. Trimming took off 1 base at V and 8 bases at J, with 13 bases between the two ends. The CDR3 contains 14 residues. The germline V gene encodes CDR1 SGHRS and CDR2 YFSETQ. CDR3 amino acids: CASSLSAVLHEQFF. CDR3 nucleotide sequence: TGCGCCAGCAGCTTGTCGGCGGTCCTGCATGAGCAGTTCTTC.

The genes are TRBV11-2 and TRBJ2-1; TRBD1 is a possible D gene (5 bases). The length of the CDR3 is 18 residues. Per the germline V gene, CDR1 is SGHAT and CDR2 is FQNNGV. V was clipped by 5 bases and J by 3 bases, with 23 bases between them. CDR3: CASSPSFGHLVHYNEQFF. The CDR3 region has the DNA TGTGCCAGCAGCCCGAGCTTTGGACACCTCGTACACTACAATGAGCAGTTCTTC.

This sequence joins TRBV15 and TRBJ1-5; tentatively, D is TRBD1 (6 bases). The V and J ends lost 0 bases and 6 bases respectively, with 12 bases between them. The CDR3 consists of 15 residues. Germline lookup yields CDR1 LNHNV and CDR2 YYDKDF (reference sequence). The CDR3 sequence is CATSRDGGGGQPQHF. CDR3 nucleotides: TGTGCCACCAGCAGAGATGGAGGGGGGGGTCAGCCCCAGCATTTT.

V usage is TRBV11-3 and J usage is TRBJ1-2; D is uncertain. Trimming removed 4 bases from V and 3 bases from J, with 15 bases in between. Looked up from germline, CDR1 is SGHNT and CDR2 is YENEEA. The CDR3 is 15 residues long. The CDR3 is CASSSPRVPYYGYTF. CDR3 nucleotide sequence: TGTGCCAGCAGCTCTCCCCGGGTTCCCTACTATGGCTACACCTTC.

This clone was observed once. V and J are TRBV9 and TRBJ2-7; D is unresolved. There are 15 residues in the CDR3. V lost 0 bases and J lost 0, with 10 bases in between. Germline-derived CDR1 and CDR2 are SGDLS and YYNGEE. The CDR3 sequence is CASSVDPTGSYEQYF. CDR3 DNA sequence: TGTGCCAGCAGCGTAGATCCGACGGGCTCCTACGAGCAGTACTTC.

The CDR3 DNA sequence: TGTGCCAGCAGTTACCCGGGACAAAAAGGAGATACGCAGTATTTT. It encodes CASSYPGQKGDTQYF. The genes are TRBV6-5 and TRBJ2-3, with D possibly matching TRBD1 (6 bases). Germline CDR1 and CDR2: MNHEY and SVGAGI. V lost 2 bases and J lost 5, with 14 bases in between. The CDR3 consists of 15 residues.